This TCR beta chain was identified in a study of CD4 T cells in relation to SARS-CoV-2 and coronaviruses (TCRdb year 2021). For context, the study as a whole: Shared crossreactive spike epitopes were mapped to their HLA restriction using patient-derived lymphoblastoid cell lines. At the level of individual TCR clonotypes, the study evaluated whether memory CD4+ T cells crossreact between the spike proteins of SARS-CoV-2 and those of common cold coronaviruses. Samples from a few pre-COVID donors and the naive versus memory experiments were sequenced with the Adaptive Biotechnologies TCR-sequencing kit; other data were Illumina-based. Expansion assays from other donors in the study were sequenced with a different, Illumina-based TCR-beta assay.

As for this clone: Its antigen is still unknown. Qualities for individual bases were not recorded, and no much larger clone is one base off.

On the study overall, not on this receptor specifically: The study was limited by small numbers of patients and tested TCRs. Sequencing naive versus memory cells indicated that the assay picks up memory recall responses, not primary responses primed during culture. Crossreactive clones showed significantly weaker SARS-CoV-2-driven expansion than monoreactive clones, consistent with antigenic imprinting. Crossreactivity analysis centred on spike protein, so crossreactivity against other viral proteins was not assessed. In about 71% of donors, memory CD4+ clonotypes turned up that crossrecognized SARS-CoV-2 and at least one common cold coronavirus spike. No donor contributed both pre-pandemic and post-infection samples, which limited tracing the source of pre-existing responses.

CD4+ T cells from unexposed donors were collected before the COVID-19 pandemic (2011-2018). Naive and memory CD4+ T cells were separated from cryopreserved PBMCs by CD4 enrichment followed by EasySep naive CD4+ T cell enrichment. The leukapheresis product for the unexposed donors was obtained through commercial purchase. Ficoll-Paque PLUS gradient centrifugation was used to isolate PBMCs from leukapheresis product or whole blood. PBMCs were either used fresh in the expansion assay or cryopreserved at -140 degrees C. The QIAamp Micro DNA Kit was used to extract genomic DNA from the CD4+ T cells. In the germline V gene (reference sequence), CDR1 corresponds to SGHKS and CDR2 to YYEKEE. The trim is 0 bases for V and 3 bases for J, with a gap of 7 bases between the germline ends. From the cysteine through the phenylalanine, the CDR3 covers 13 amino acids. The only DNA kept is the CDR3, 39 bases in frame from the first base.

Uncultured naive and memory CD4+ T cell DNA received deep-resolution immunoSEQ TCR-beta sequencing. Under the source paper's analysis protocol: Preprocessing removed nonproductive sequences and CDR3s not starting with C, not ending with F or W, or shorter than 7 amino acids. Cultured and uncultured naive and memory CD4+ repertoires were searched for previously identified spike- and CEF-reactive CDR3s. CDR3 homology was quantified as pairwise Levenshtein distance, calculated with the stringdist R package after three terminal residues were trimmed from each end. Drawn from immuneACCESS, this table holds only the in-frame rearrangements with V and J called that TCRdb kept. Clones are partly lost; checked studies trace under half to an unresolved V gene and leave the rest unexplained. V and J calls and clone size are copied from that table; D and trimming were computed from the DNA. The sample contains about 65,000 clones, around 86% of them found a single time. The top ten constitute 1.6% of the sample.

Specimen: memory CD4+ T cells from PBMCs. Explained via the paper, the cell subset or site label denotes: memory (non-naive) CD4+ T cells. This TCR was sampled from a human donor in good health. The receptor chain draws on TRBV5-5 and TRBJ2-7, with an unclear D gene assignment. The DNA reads TGTGCCAGCAGCTTGGGGCAGGACTACGAGCAGTACTTC. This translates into CASSLGQDYEQYF.